The subject of this entry is one TCR beta chain. The data were produced by immunoSEQ multiplex PCR, yet TCRdb's version contains in-frame clones alone and is incomplete. The sample contains around 260,000 clones, approximately 85% of which appear only once. The record originates from a study of blood T cell repertoires in COVID-19. Overall study: PBMCs, B-cell-depleted T cells, or T cells provided the cDNA or gDNA that made up the material.

The V gene lost 1 base and the J gene lost 5 bases, with 19 bases spanning the gap. Per the germline V gene, CDR1 is SNHLY and CDR2 is FYNNEI. The CDR3 contains 17 residues. Sequencing was carried out using peripheral blood. The chain is built from TRBV2 and TRBJ2-3, with D possibly TRBD2 on 5 matching bases. The receptor's source is a human donor in a cohort sampled during active COVID-19. The DNA of the CDR3 is TGTGCCAGCAGTGAAGGGGTGGGAGACCCCAGAAGAGATACGCAGTATTTT. Its protein is CASSEGVGDPRRDTQYF.